This T cell receptor beta chain was obtained from a study of neurological immune-mediated disorders. General study points: HTLV-1-associated myelopathy showed the most TCR clonal expansion; multiple sclerosis the least, below healthy controls.

This clonotype showed up many times. Its cognate antigen is unknown. Looked up from germline, CDR1 is SGHVS and CDR2 is FNYEAQ. This CDR3 has 14 amino acids. Trimming removed 1 base from V and 7 bases from J, with 8 bases in between. Time point noted: longitudinal time-point 2. Unsorted libraries used 2 million PBMCs kept at -80 degrees C. The cDNA came from 5'RACE with 10-nucleotide random UMIs. Over 160 million TCR-beta sequences from 15-18 subjects were obtained in each sequencing run. TCRdb redid the calling of the 5' RACE reads with MiXCR, one entry per CDR3 protein. Among fewer than 60,000 distinct CDR3 sequences listed, around 13% were seen once.

V is TRBV7-6 and J is TRBJ1-6; D is unclear. The sequence was obtained from a male donor with HTLV-1-associated myelopathy (HAM/TSP). Sequenced material: PBMCs. The CDR3 is CASSLDVENSPLHF. The CDR3 DNA sequence: TGTGCCAGCAGCTTAGACGTCGAGAATTCACCCCTCCACTTT.